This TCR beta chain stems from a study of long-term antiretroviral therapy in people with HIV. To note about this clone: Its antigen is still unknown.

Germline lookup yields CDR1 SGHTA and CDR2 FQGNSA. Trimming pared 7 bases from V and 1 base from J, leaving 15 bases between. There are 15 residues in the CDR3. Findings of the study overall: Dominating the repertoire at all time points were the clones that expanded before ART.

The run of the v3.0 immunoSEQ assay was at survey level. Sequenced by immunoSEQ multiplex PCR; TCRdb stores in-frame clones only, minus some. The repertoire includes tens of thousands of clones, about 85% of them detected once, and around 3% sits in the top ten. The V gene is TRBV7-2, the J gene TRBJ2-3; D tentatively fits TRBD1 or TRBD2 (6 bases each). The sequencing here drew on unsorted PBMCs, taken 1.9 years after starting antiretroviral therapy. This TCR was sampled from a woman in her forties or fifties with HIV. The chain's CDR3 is CASTPGGDRTDTQYF. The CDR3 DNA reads TGTGCCAGCACGCCCGGGGGCGACCGCACAGATACGCAGTATTTT.